The 22 T cell receptor beta chains reported below all come from one sample, sequenced in a study of T cells in Graves' hyperthyroidism and ophthalmopathy. Amplification yielded TCR beta CDR3 regions, with RNA transcripts as the source. Using the HTBI primer set, a first-round RT-PCR was run on the TCR CDR3. MiXCR, applied by TCRdb to the multiplex PCR reads, yields one record per CDR3 protein. The table lists about 530,000 distinct CDR3 sequences, roughly 18% of them singletons. The sequencing input was blood. All receptors come from a woman aged 18-29 years with Graves' ophthalmopathy.

This clonotype was seen at least ten times. This chain joins TRBV10-3 and TRBJ2-7, with no clear D. This CDR3 comprises 13 residues. Trimming left V 2 bases short and J 3 bases short, with 8 bases between. CDR1 and CDR2 from the germline V gene are ENHRY and SYGVKD. The CDR3 coding sequence is TGTGCCATCAGTGAGATCGCCCTCTACGAGCAGTACTTC. Translated: CAISEIALYEQYF.

This clonotype has a count of ten or more. The chain has TRBV6-2 or TRBV6-3 and TRBJ2-7; 7 bases are a match to TRBD1. In germline, CDR1 is MNHEY, CDR2 SVGEGT. This CDR3 contains 14 residues. The V segment lost 6 bases and the J segment 1 base; nucleotides outside the gene matches: 6. The DNA for the CDR3 is TGTGCCAGCAGAACCAGGGACAGATCCTACGAGCAGTACTTC. This gives the protein CASRTRDRSYEQYF.

This clonotype was counted only a few times. V and J are TRBV5-1 and TRBJ2-5; TRBD1 aligns across 9 bases. Germline V gene data show CDR1 as SGHRS and CDR2 as YFSETQ. The V gene end was trimmed by 2 bases and the J gene end by 2 bases; junction bases not matched to a gene: 7. The CDR3 loop spans 16 amino acids. This CDR3 reads CASSLQGAARQETQYF. CDR3 DNA sequence: TGCGCCAGCAGCTTACAGGGGGCCGCGAGGCAAGAGACCCAGTACTTC.

This clonotype appeared a single time. The V gene is TRBV5-1, the J gene TRBJ2-7; 11 bases are shared with TRBD1. Germline-derived CDR1 and CDR2 are SGHRS and YFSETQ. The V gene end was trimmed by 4 bases and the J gene end by 4 bases; junction bases not matched to a gene: 13. This CDR3 is built from 17 residues. The CDR3 DNA is TGCGCCAGCAGCCCGGGGACAGGGGGTTGGATGACTTACGAGCAGTACTTC. Translating gives CASSPGTGGWMTYEQYF.

The rearrangement uses TRBV4-1 and TRBJ1-1; perhaps TRBD1 as D (6 bases). Looked up from germline, CDR1 is MGHRA and CDR2 is YSYEKL. The CDR3 loop spans 16 amino acids. The V end was cut by 2 bases, the J end by 5 bases, with 18 bases between. The CDR3, as DNA: TGCGCCAGCAGCCAACCCGAACGGGGGGGCTGGACTGAAGCTTTCTTT. Its protein is CASSQPERGGWTEAFF.

V and J are TRBV4-2 and TRBJ2-5; D is perhaps TRBD2 (5 bases). This CDR3 is 15 amino acids long. CDR1 is LGHNA and CDR2 is YNFKEQ in the germline V gene. V was shortened by 2 bases and J by 0 bases, with 10 bases between the two germline ends. The CDR3 bases are TGTGCCAGCAGCCAAATAGCGCCGTACCAAGAGACCCAGTACTTC. Translating it yields CASSQIAPYQETQYF.

This clonotype was seen repeatedly, ten times or more. The V and J genes are TRBV2 and TRBJ2-1; a weak D match, TRBD2 (6 bases). The CDR3 loop spans 15 amino acids. Germline CDR1 is SNHLY and CDR2 is FYNNEI. Trimming stripped 6 bases from V and 7 bases from J, with 19 bases between. DNA for the CDR3: TGTGCCAGCAGCCCAACTTCCACTAGCCCAAATGAGCAGTTCTTC. Amino acids: CASSPTSTSPNEQFF.

The chain links TRBV10-3 to TRBJ2-2; no clear D. The germline V gene has CDR1 ENHRY and CDR2 SYGVKD. The CDR3 extends over 12 amino acids. Trimming stripped 4 bases from V and 7 bases from J, with 7 bases between. The CDR3 nucleotides read TGTGCCATCAGTGGTTCGGGCGGGGAGCTGTTTTTT. Translated, it gives CAISGSGGELFF.

This clonotype was observed at least ten times. V and J are TRBV5-1 and TRBJ1-1; 11 bases map to TRBD1. Germline CDR1 and CDR2: SGHRS and YFSETQ. CDR3 length: 17 residues. J was trimmed by 1 base and V by 4 bases; bases with no gene match: 9. The CDR3 DNA sequence: TGCGCCAGCAGCATGGGACAGGGGGTCTCCGGGAACACTGAAGCTTTCTTT. Translation: CASSMGQGVSGNTEAFF.

This clonotype was observed at least ten times. The rearrangement links TRBV5-1 to TRBJ2-7, with TRBD2 matching 10 bases. This CDR3 comprises 16 residues. The V gene's germline CDR1 is SGHRS and CDR2 YFSETQ. The ends lost 0 bases at V and 3 bases at J; junction bases unmatched: 6. The CDR3 sequence is CASSLALLAGDYEQYF. CDR3 DNA: TGCGCCAGCAGCTTGGCCCTTCTAGCGGGGGACTACGAGCAGTACTTC. Supplemented by reference TRBV5-1 and TRBJ2-7, the full variable domain reads KAGVTQTPRYLIKTRGQQVTLSCSPISGHRSVSWYQQTPGQGLQFLFEYFSETQRNKGNFPGRFSGRQFSNSRSEMNVSTLELGDSALYLCASSLALLAGDYEQYFGPGTRLTVT.

Remarks on this clonotype: This CDR3 is missing its conserved last phenylalanine or tryptophan, likely due to a read error. The chain has TRBV24-1 and TRBJ1-5; 9 bases fit TRBD1. V was clipped by 5 bases and J by 4 bases; unmatched bases: 8. Germline lookup yields CDR1 KGHDR and CDR2 SFDVKD. This CDR3 region has 16 residues. CDR3 bases: TGTGCCACCAGTGCCTCGGACAGGGGCCCAAATCAGCCCCAGCATTCT. This sequence encodes CATSASDRGPNQPQHS.

This clonotype was detected many times. The V gene is TRBV6-2 or TRBV6-3, the J gene TRBJ1-1, with D hard to call. Per the germline V gene, CDR1 is MNHEY and CDR2 is SVGEGT. The CDR3 is made up of 14 amino acids. Trimming took off 2 bases at V and 0 bases at J, with 7 bases between the two ends. CDR3 sequence (DNA): TGTGCCAGCAGTTACGGCGGCTTGAACACTGAAGCTTTCTTT. It encodes CASSYGGLNTEAFF.

This clonotype appeared a few times. The chain links TRBV10-1 to TRBJ2-3; 7 bases are shared with TRBD1. The CDR3 runs 15 residues. The junction had 7 bases not matched to a gene; V was cut back by 6 bases and J by 1 base. Germline loops: CDR1 WNHNN, CDR2 SYGVQD (reference sequence). The CDR3 nucleotides are TGCGCCAGCAGCGCTGGGACAGCACGCACAGATACGCAGTATTTT. It is translated as CASSAGTARTDTQYF.

This clonotype has a count of ten or more. This sequence joins TRBV7-2 and TRBJ1-2, with D possibly TRBD1 on 6 matching bases. The CDR3 length is 16 residues. Germline V gives CDR1 SGHTA, CDR2 FQGNSA. With 5 bases removed from V and 0 bases from J, the gap between germline ends came to 16 bases. The CDR3: CASSQEGPGANYGYTF. The CDR3 coding sequence is TGTGCCAGCAGCCAGGAGGGGCCAGGGGCTAACTATGGCTACACCTTC.

This clonotype has a handful of counts. The chain links TRBV20-1 to TRBJ2-7, with TRBD1 matching over 7 bases. V dropped 6 bases and J dropped 2; count of bases not matched to a gene: 10. Germline V gene lookup returns CDR1 DFQATT and CDR2 SNEGSKA (reference sequence). This CDR3 is built from 14 residues. In DNA form, the CDR3 reads TGCAGTGCCGAGCCTGACAGGGCGGCCTACGAGCAGTACTTC. It specifies CSAEPDRAAYEQYF.

This clonotype has ten or more counts. The chain links TRBV7-9 to TRBJ2-7; weak D call: TRBD2 (5 bases). Trimming shortened V by 6 bases and J by 0 bases, and 9 bases separated the two germline ends. Germline CDR1 reads SEHNR; CDR2 reads FQNEAQ (reference sequence). The CDR3 covers 13 residues. CDR3 residues: CASSLAGSYEQYF. DNA for the CDR3: TGTGCCAGCAGTTTGGCGGGCTCCTACGAGCAGTACTTC.

This clonotype has ten or more counts. The V call is TRBV30, the J call TRBJ1-5; D gene unclear. The V gene lost 4 bases and the J gene lost 0 bases, with 7 bases spanning the gap. Germline V gene sequence: CDR1 GTSNPN, CDR2 SVGIG (reference sequence). The CDR3 loop spans 13 amino acids. CDR3 nucleotide sequence: TGTGCCTGGAATTCGGATAGCAATCAGCCCCAGCATTTT. As protein: CAWNSDSNQPQHF. Full variable domain (rest looked up from reference TRBV30 and TRBJ1-5): SQTIHQWPATLVQPVGSPLSLECTVEGTSNPNLYWYRQAAGRGLQLLFYSVGIGQISSEVPQNLSASRPQDRQFILSSKKLLLSDSGFYLCAWNSDSNQPQHFGDGTRLSIL.

This chain joins TRBV7-8 and TRBJ1-4; D not resolved. CDR3 size: 16 residues. Germline CDR1 reads SGHVS; CDR2 reads FQNEAQ. V lost 3 bases and J 6 bases, leaving 17 bases between the germline ends. This CDR3 reads CASSFEGKSLYEKLFF. The CDR3 DNA reads TGTGCCAGCAGCTTCGAGGGCAAGAGCCTCTATGAAAAACTGTTTTTT.

This clonotype appeared a few times. The chain joins TRBV5-1 to TRBJ1-2; D is ambiguous. V dropped 0 bases and J dropped 6 bases, with 9 bases sitting between them. Germline loops: CDR1 SGHRS, CDR2 YFSETQ. The CDR3 totals 13 residues. The CDR3 loop reads CASSLGDPDGYTF. CDR3 bases: TGCGCCAGCAGCTTGGGAGACCCCGATGGCTACACCTTC.

This clonotype was counted a few times. The V call is TRBV10-2, the J call TRBJ1-2; D perhaps matches TRBD1 (6 bases). From germline, CDR1 is WSHSY and CDR2 SAAADI. Trimming pared 3 bases from V and 1 base from J, leaving 12 bases between. The CDR3 extends over 15 amino acids. CDR3 amino acids: CASSERQGRNYGYTF. CDR3 DNA: TGCGCCAGCAGTGAACGTCAGGGGCGTAACTATGGCTACACCTTC.

This clonotype appeared many times. This chain connects TRBV6-5 to TRBJ2-7; TRBD2 matches 9 bases. Germline-derived CDR1 and CDR2 are MNHEY and SVGAGI. This CDR3 contains 15 residues. Trimming at V came to 2 bases and at J to 4 bases, leaving 6 bases not matched to a gene. The CDR3 loop is CASSYRWLAGYEQYF. As DNA, the CDR3 is TGTGCCAGCAGTTACAGGTGGCTAGCGGGGTACGAGCAGTACTTC.

This clonotype was seen repeatedly, ten times or more. CDR3 nucleotide sequence: TGTGCCAGCAGCCACTTGCAGGGTAGCAATCAGCCCCAGCATTTT. Its translation is CASSHLQGSNQPQHF. The V call is TRBV7-3, the J call TRBJ1-5; D may be TRBD1 (5 bases). CDR3 size: 15 residues. Germline V gene lookup returns CDR1 SGHTA and CDR2 FQGTGA. The V and J ends lost 5 bases and 0 bases respectively, with 11 bases between them. Looking up the rest from reference TRBV7-3 and TRBJ1-5 gives the full variable domain: GAGVSQTPSNKVTEKGKYVELRCDPISGHTALYWYRQSLGQGPEFLIYFQGTGAADDSGLPNDRFFAVRPEGSVSTLKIQRTERGDSAVYLCASSHLQGSNQPQHFGDGTRLSIL.